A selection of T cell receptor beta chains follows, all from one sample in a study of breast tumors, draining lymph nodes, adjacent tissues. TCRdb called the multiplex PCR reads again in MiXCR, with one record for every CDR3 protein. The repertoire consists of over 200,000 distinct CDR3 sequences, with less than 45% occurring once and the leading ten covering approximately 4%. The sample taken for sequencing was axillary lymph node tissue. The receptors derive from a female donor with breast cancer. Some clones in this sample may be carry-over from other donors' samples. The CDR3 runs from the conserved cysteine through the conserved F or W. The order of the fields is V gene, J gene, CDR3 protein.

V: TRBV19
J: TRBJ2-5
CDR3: CASSIGVGQETQYF

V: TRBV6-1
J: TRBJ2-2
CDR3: CASRGELAYPNTGELFF

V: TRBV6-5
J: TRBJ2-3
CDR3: CASSYSLEVPTGGTSTDTQYF

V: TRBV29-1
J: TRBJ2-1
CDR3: CSVAGDRGREQFF

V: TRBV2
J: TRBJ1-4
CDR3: CASSYRTTNEKLFF

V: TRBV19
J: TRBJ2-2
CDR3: CASRPQQGGTGELFF

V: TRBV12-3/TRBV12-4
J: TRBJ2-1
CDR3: CASSFSLTNEQFF

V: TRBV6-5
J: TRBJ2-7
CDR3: CASSGTSGEGFRYF

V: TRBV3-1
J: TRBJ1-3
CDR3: CASSQDMGNTIYF

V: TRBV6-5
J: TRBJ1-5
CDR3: CASSERTGASSNQPQHF

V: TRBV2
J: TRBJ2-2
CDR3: CASSEIGGNTGELFF

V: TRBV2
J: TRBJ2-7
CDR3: CASRGTSGGSYEQYF

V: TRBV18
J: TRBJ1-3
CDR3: CASSREIQTESSGNTIYF

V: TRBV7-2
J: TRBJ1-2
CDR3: CASIPRAQGGNNYGYTF

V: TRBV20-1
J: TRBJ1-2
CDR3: CSARETGFGYTF

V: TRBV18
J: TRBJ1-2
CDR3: CASSPRDRVGYTF

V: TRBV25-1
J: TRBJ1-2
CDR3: CASSAMAVAGCTF

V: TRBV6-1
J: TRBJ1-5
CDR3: CASYDGGNQPQHF

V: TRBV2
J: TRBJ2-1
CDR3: CASSVTSGGLNEQFF

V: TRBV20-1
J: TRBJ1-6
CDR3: CSLTSGQENSPLHF

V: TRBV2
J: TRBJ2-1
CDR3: CASRVSGGQRQFF

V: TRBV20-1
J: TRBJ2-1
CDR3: CSAKSGTSGTAPQFF

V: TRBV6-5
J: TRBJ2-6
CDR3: CASSPTGAPGANVLTF

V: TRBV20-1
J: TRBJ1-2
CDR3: CSLPTGTGYTF

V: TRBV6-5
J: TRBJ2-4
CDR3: CASSRTGELAKNIQYF

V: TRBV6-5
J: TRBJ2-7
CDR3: CATLSRAGYEQYF

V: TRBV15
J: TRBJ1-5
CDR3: CATSRRDRSVQPQHF

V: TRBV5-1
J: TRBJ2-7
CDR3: CASSLAGTSGGRRYEQYF

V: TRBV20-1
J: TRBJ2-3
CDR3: CSAQTPISTDTQYF

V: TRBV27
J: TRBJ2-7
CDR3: CASSPSPGYEQYF

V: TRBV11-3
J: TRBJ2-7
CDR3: CASSLERAGGSYEQYF

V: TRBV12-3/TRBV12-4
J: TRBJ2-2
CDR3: CASSFPGEHTGELFF

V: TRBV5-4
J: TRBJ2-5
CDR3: CASSRGLQETQYF

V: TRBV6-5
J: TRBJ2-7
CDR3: CASSHGLAWDEQYF

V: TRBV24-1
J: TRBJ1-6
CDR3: CATKGDGSYNSPLHF

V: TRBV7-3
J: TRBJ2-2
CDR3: CASSPHRTGNTGELFF

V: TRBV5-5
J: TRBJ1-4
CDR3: CASSVGDGKTNEKLFF

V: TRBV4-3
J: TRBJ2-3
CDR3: CASSPNRDRGIADTQYF

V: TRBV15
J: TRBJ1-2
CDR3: CATSRVITASSTQPALGGYTF

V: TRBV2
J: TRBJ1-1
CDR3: CASSPPRGQATEAFF

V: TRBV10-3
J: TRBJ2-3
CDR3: CAISDPQRGVGNEQYF

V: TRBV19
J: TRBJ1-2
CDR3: CASNGILNYGYTF

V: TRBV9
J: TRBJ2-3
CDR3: CASRPGTSGRGDTQYF

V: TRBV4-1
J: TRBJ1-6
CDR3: CASSQDWGVGGPLHF

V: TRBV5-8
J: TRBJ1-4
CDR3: CASSSPGATNEKLFF

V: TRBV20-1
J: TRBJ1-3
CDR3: CSASRTGRGNTIYF

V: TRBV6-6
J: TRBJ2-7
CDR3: CASSAPKTGAYEQHF

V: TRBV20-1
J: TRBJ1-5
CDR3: CSAVRPGQGRGYGNQPQHF

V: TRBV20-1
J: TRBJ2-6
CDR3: CSAKDPSGANVLTF

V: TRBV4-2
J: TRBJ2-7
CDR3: CASSQAPEREGTF

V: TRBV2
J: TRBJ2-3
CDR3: CASCSTGGGRLTDTQYF

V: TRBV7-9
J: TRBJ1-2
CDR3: CASSYPYGGYTF

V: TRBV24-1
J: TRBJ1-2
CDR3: CATSDYRAGVYGYTF

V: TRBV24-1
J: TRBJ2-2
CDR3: CATTRVDTGELFF

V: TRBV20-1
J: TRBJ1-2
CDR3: CSARDQRGQGNYGYTF

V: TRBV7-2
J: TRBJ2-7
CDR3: CASSPAGTSGSEQYF

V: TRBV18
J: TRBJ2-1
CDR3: CASSIIDSEQFF

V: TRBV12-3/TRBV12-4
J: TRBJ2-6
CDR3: CASSLVTGRGANVLTF

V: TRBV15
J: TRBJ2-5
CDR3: CATSQGETQYF